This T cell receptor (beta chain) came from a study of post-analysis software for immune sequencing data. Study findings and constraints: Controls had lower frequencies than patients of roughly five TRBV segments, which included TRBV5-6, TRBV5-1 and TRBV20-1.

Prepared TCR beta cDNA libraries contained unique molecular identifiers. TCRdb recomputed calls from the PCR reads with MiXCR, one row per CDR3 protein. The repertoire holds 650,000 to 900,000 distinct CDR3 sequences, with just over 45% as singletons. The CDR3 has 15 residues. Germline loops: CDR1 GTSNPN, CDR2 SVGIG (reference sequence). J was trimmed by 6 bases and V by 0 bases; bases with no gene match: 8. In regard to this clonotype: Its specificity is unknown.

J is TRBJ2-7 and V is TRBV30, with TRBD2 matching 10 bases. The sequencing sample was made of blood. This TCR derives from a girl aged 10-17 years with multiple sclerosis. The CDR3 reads CAWSVRLAGVSEQYF. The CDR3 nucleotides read TGTGCCTGGAGTGTAAGGCTAGCGGGAGTCTCCGAGCAGTACTTC.